One TCR beta chain is described in this entry. This entry belongs to a study of chemoradiotherapy in HPV16-positive cancers. The assay was immunoSEQ multiplex PCR, and TCRdb's table has in-frame clones only and misses some. Among 6,500 to 8,500 clones listed, 82% were seen once. The sequence was obtained from a human donor with HPV-associated anogenital cancer. Sample: tumor tissue, taken from a patient who underwent chemoradiotherapy.

CDR3 protein: CAWSRPGLNQPQHF. The CDR3 region has the DNA TGTGCCTGGAGTAGACCGGGACTAAATCAGCCCCAGCATTTT. This chain connects TRBV30 to TRBJ1-5; possible D gene TRBD1, 5 bases. Trimming removed 2 bases from V and 4 bases from J, with 12 bases in between. From germline, CDR1 is GTSNPN and CDR2 SVGIG (reference sequence). CDR3 length: 14 residues.